The 27 T cell receptor beta chains below were found in one sample sequenced in a study of neoadjuvant anti-PD-1 for oral cavity cancer. Repertoires were generated with immunoSEQ multiplex PCR, while TCRdb's copy carries only in-frame clones and drops some. This table has some 14,000 clones, approximately 74% appearing once. Time point here: after neoadjuvant nivolumab, at surgical resection. Sequenced material: PBMCs, taken after nivolumab (anti-PD-1) treatment. All receptors derive from a person between 40 and 79 years old with oral cavity squamous cell carcinoma.

CDR3 nucleotides: TGCGCCAGCAGCTTGTGGGGCGGGAGCTCCTACAATGAGCAGTTCTTC. Translating gives CASSLWGGSSYNEQFF. The genes are TRBV5-1 and TRBJ2-1; 7 bases align to TRBD2. V trimming: 1 base; J trimming: 0 bases; junction bases outside the gene matches: 4. The CDR3 loop spans 16 amino acids. Germline CDR1 reads SGHRS; CDR2 reads YFSETQ.

This clone was seen a handful of times. This chain uses TRBV7-9 with TRBJ1-1; TRBD1 is a possible D gene (6 bases). This CDR3 spans 14 amino acids. Looked up from germline, CDR1 is SEHNR and CDR2 is FQNEAQ (reference sequence). V gave up 2 bases and J gave up 6 bases, with 13 bases separating them. CDR3 DNA sequence: TGTGCCAGCAGCTTAATGTCAGGGGTGGCTGAAGCTTTCTTT. It is translated as CASSLMSGVAEAFF.

This clone has more than one count but fewer than ten. The V and J genes are TRBV28 and TRBJ2-7; D assignment may be TRBD1 or TRBD2 (5 bases each). The germline CDR1 and CDR2 sequences are MDHEN and SYDVKM. V dropped 3 bases and J dropped 1 base, with 10 bases sitting between them. This CDR3 has 14 amino acids. CDR3 coding DNA: TGTGCCAGCAGTTTCGGGGCACCGTCCTACGAGCAGTACTTC. It specifies CASSFGAPSYEQYF.

This clone has more than one count but fewer than ten. The genes are TRBV11-2 and TRBJ2-5; weak D call: TRBD2 (6 bases). Between the trimmed V and J ends, which lost 4 bases and 5 bases, there was a span of 14 bases. Germline V gene data show CDR1 as SGHAT and CDR2 as FQNNGV. This CDR3 contains 14 residues. The CDR3 reads CASSSGLRGETQYF. Written as DNA, the CDR3 is TGTGCCAGCAGCTCGGGACTCCGAGGGGAGACCCAGTACTTC.

The CDR3 nucleotides read TGTGCCAGCAGCTTACAGATCACTGAAGCTTTCTTT. Protein product: CASSLQITEAFF. The chain employs TRBV7-9 and TRBJ1-1; D is undetermined. Trimming stripped 2 bases from V and 4 bases from J, with 5 bases between. There are 12 residues in the CDR3. Germline V lookup: CDR1 SEHNR, CDR2 FQNEAQ (reference sequence). The whole variable domain, remainder taken from reference TRBV7-9 and TRBJ1-1, is DTGVSQNPRHKITKRGQNVTFRCDPISEHNRLYWYRQTLGQGPEFLTYFQNEAQLEKSRLLSDRFSAERPKGSFSTLEIQRTEQGDSAMYLCASSLQITEAFFGQGTRLTVV.

The chain recombines TRBV6-5 with TRBJ1-2; a possible D gene is TRBD1 (5 bases). V lost 2 bases and J lost 5, with 9 bases in between. The CDR3 is 13 residues long. Germline V gene lookup returns CDR1 MNHEY and CDR2 SVGAGI. CDR3 region: CASSYGGRYGYTF. CDR3 DNA sequence: TGTGCCAGCAGTTACGGGGGGAGGTATGGCTACACCTTC.

The chain combines TRBV5-1 with TRBJ2-3; the D gene is possibly TRBD2 (6 bases). The CDR3 has 14 amino acids. CDR1 and CDR2 from the germline V gene are SGHRS and YFSETQ. The ends were cut back, 6 bases at V and 0 bases at J, with 11 bases in the middle. This CDR3 reads CASMGGVSTDTQYF. The CDR3 bases are TGCGCCAGCATGGGCGGGGTGAGCACAGATACGCAGTATTTT.

V gene TRBV13 combines with J gene TRBJ2-7, with 7 bases matching TRBD2. V dropped 7 bases and J dropped 2; count of bases not matched to a gene: 8. Germline values: CDR1 PRHDT, CDR2 FYEKMQ (reference sequence). The length of the CDR3 is 14 residues. The CDR3 nucleotides are TGTGCCAGCACCGTGGGACTATCACCCTACGAGCAGTACTTC. This sequence encodes CASTVGLSPYEQYF. The variable domain in full, completed from reference TRBV13 and TRBJ2-7, reads AAGVIQSPRHLIKEKRETATLKCYPIPRHDTVYWYQQGPGQDPQFLISFYEKMQSDKGSIPDRFSAQQFSDYHSELNMSSLELGDSALYFCASTVGLSPYEQYFGPGTRLTVT.

This chain links TRBV5-1 with TRBJ1-5; D call uncertain. The CDR3 is 13 amino acids. Germline values: CDR1 SGHRS, CDR2 YFSETQ. Trimming took off 1 base at V and 7 bases at J, with 9 bases between the two ends. The CDR3 region is CASSLTPDQPQHF. CDR3 coding DNA: TGCGCCAGCAGCTTGACCCCAGACCAGCCCCAGCATTTT.

The chain employs TRBV2 and TRBJ2-2; 8 positions agree with TRBD1. The junction had 9 bases not matched to a gene; V was cut back by 10 bases and J by 5 bases. The CDR3 spans 14 residues. Looked up from germline, CDR1 is SNHLY and CDR2 is FYNNEI. The chain's CDR3 is CATAGQGGTGELFF. CDR3 nucleotides: TGTGCCACCGCCGGACAGGGTGGTACCGGGGAGCTGTTTTTT.

The chain employs TRBV5-1 and TRBJ1-3; D is unclear. The CDR3 has 13 residues. V was pared by 3 bases and J by 3 bases, with 7 bases between. Germline CDR1 is SGHRS and CDR2 is YFSETQ. The CDR3 DNA is TGCGCCAGCAGCTCCGAGGTTGGAAACACCATATATTTT. Protein: CASSSEVGNTIYF.

This clone was recorded a few times. V and J are TRBV19 and TRBJ1-5; possibly TRBD1 for D (5 bases). V shed 7 bases and J shed 2 bases, with 9 bases lying between them. The CDR3 has 13 residues. Germline V CDR1 and CDR2: LNHDA, SQIVND (reference sequence). The DNA of the CDR3 is TGTGCCAGTACCAGGGCTGGCAATCAGCCCCAGCATTTT. Translated: CASTRAGNQPQHF.

The chain has TRBV10-3 and TRBJ2-3, with no clear D. Germline CDR1 is ENHRY and CDR2 is SYGVKD. V was pared by 6 bases and J by 2 bases, with 3 bases between. The length of the CDR3 is 11 residues. This chain's CDR3 is CAIRNTDTQYF. The CDR3 DNA sequence: TGTGCCATCAGAAACACAGATACGCAGTATTTT.

J is TRBJ1-1 and V is TRBV7-9; D gene uncertain. Trimming removed 5 bases at V and 4 bases at J, with 11 bases between. The CDR3 spans 13 residues. Per the germline V gene, CDR1 is SEHNR and CDR2 is FQNEAQ (reference sequence). The CDR3 nucleotides are TGTGCCAGCAGCGAAGACCCGGCCACTGAAGCTTTCTTT. Its translation is CASSEDPATEAFF. Variable domain in full (rest from reference TRBV7-9 and TRBJ1-1): DTGVSQNPRHKITKRGQNVTFRCDPISEHNRLYWYRQTLGQGPEFLTYFQNEAQLEKSRLLSDRFSAERPKGSFSTLEIQRTEQGDSAMYLCASSEDPATEAFFGQGTRLTVV.

J is TRBJ1-2 and V is TRBV30; 11 positions agree with TRBD1. The germline V gene has CDR1 GTSNPN and CDR2 SVGIG (reference sequence). This CDR3 contains 16 residues. Losses at the gene ends were 4 bases for V and 5 bases for J; bases not matched to a gene: 12. CDR3 nucleotides: TGTGCCTGGACCAGGACAGGGGGCGGTATAATATATGGCTACACCTTC. Protein sequence: CAWTRTGGGIIYGYTF.

This clone turned up a few times. This chain links TRBV19 with TRBJ1-2; D remains ambiguous. Germline V gene sequence: CDR1 LNHDA, CDR2 SQIVND (reference sequence). This CDR3 is 14 amino acids long. V gave up 4 bases and J gave up 2 bases, with 11 bases separating them. Here the CDR3 reads CASSNRPANYGYTF. CDR3 DNA: TGTGCCAGTAGTAATAGACCGGCGAACTATGGCTACACCTTC.

This clone was counted a single time. The chain combines TRBV15 with TRBJ1-5; 9 bases agree with TRBD1. The junction had 16 bases not matched to a gene; V was cut back by 0 bases and J by 10 bases. The CDR3 covers 18 residues. In germline, CDR1 is LNHNV, CDR2 YYDKDF (reference sequence). The CDR3 loop is CATSREVHRDRVVTPQHF. In DNA form, the CDR3 reads TGTGCCACCAGCAGAGAGGTCCACCGGGACAGGGTAGTAACACCCCAGCATTTT.

The chain has TRBV6-6 and TRBJ2-1; 8 bases map to TRBD2. The CDR3 consists of 13 residues. The trim removed 6 bases at V and 7 bases at J, leaving 5 bases unmatched. Germline-derived CDR1 and CDR2 are MNHNY and SVGAGI (reference sequence). As DNA, the CDR3 is TGTGCCAGCAGCTGGGTAGCGGGAAATGAGCAGTTCTTC. Amino acid sequence: CASSWVAGNEQFF.

This chain uses TRBV11-2 with TRBJ2-3, with 8 bases identical to TRBD2. Per the germline V gene, CDR1 is SGHAT and CDR2 is FQNNGV. Trimming cost V 5 bases and J 0 bases; bases outside gene matches: 16. CDR3 length: 19 amino acids. CDR3 in DNA: TGTGCCAGCAGCCCCCCGGGGGGGAGGAGGTTCGCTAGCACAGATACGCAGTATTTT. This codes for CASSPPGGRRFASTDTQYF.

This clone was counted between two and nine times. The V gene is TRBV14, the J gene TRBJ2-2, with TRBD1 matching over 7 bases. The CDR3 totals 18 residues. Trimming took 5 bases from V and 3 from J; bases not matched to a gene: 15. Looked up from germline, CDR1 is SGHDN and CDR2 is FVKESK. The CDR3 DNA follows: TGTGCCAGCAGCGCAAGATCTCCCGGGACAGAGTACACCGGGGAGCTGTTTTTT. Encoded protein: CASSARSPGTEYTGELFF.

This clone was seen more than once but under ten times. This chain joins TRBV11-2 and TRBJ2-1; D not resolved. CDR1 is SGHAT, CDR2 FQNNGV, per germline. Trimming pared 0 bases from V and 0 bases from J, leaving 9 bases between. The CDR3 contains 16 residues. CDR3 sequence: CASSLDPESSYNEQFF. The CDR3 DNA reads as TGTGCCAGCAGCTTAGATCCGGAAAGCTCCTACAATGAGCAGTTCTTC.

The chain uses TRBV2 and TRBJ2-1; TRBD1 is a possible D gene (5 bases). Germline V gene lookup returns CDR1 SNHLY and CDR2 FYNNEI. The CDR3 spans 11 residues. Between the trimmed V and J ends, which lost 7 bases and 4 bases, there was a span of 5 bases. The CDR3 here is CASTGYNEQFF. CDR3 nucleotide sequence: TGTGCCAGCACAGGGTACAATGAGCAGTTCTTC.

As concerns this clone: An end of the junction does not agree with germline; a read error may underlie this. The chain uses TRBV7-7 and TRBJ2-5; 7 bases agree with TRBD2. The CDR3 runs 14 residues. Germline values: CDR1 SSHAT, CDR2 FNYEAQ (reference sequence). The DNA for the CDR3 is TGTGCTAGCAGCACCCAGGGACTACGAGAGACCCAGTACTTC. Its protein product is CASSTQGLRETQYF.

The chain joins TRBV19 to TRBJ1-1, with a tentative D call TRBD1 (5 bases). CDR1 and CDR2 from the germline V gene are LNHDA and SQIVND (reference sequence). V lost 4 bases and J 8 bases, leaving 14 bases between the germline ends. The length of the CDR3 is 13 residues. The CDR3 sequence: CASSTPGAIEAFF. For the CDR3, the DNA is TGTGCCAGTAGTACCCCCGGGGCTATCGAAGCTTTCTTT. The whole variable domain, remainder taken from reference TRBV19 and TRBJ1-1, is DGGITQSPKYLFRKEGQNVTLSCEQNLNHDAMYWYRQDPGQGLRLIYYSQIVNDFQKGDIAEGYSVSREKKESFPLTVTSAQKNPTAFYLCASSTPGAIEAFFGQGTRLTVV.

V usage is TRBV29-1 and J usage is TRBJ2-1, with 10 bases identical to TRBD2. The CDR3 is 14 amino acids. Germline V gene sequence: CDR1 SQVTM, CDR2 ANQGSEA. After removal of 4 bases from V and 8 bases from J, the junction contained 8 bases not matched to a gene. In DNA, the CDR3 is TGCAGCGTTGCAACTAGCGGGAATGTCGATGAGCAGTTCTTC. Translation gives CSVATSGNVDEQFF.

The sample holds a few counts of this clone. The chain carries TRBV27 and TRBJ1-5; D not certain. Germline loops: CDR1 MNHEY, CDR2 SMNVEV (reference sequence). Trimming cost V 5 bases and J 1 base, with 12 bases left between them. There are 15 residues in the CDR3. DNA for the CDR3: TGTGCCAGCAGTCCCCCGGGTCTAAGCAATCAGCCCCAGCATTTT. Its translation: CASSPPGLSNQPQHF.

The V gene is TRBV11-2, the J gene TRBJ2-3; D unresolved. Trimming shortened V by 3 bases and J by 2 bases, and 3 bases separated the two germline ends. There are 12 residues in the CDR3. Germline V CDR1 and CDR2: SGHAT, FQNNGV. Written as DNA, the CDR3 is TGTGCCAGCAGCTTCATCACAGATACGCAGTATTTT. Encoded protein: CASSFITDTQYF.